A single sample gave rise to the 29 T cell receptor beta chains below, sequenced in a study of control samples from healthy donors and cancer patients. The protocol was immunoSEQ multiplex PCR, while the TCRdb copy is restricted to in-frame clones and leaves out a portion. The profile shows around 120,000 clones, roughly 91% of them singletons. Sequenced input: PBMCs. Receptors originate from a man aged 50 to 60 with head and neck cancer.

J is TRBJ2-4 and V is TRBV7-9, with D unresolved. Trimming stripped 4 bases from V and 2 bases from J, with 15 bases between. This CDR3 spans 16 amino acids. Per the germline V gene, CDR1 is SEHNR and CDR2 is FQNEAQ (reference sequence). Here the CDR3 DNA reads TGTGCCAGCAGCTACGTGTCGGTTGGGACCAAAAACATTCAGTACTTC. Translation: CASSYVSVGTKNIQYF.

J is TRBJ1-3 and V is TRBV5-6; no definite D call. The V gene lost 5 bases and the J gene lost 0 bases, with 3 bases spanning the gap. In germline, CDR1 is SGHDT, CDR2 YYEEEE. This CDR3 region has 12 residues. CDR3 sequence (DNA): TGTGCCAGCAGTTACTCTGGAAACACCATATATTTT. It specifies CASSYSGNTIYF.

The J gene is TRBJ1-5, the V gene TRBV18, with TRBD1 matching 9 bases. V gave up 5 bases and J gave up 0 bases; unmatched junction bases: 5. This CDR3 has 16 residues. Germline V gene data show CDR1 as KGHSH and CDR2 as LQKENI. The CDR3 sequence: CASSTTGGYSNQPQHF. CDR3 nucleotides: TGTGCCAGCTCAACGACAGGGGGATATAGCAATCAGCCCCAGCATTTT.

V usage is TRBV27 and J usage is TRBJ2-6; 8 nucleotides align to TRBD1. Germline assignment: CDR1 MNHEY and CDR2 SMNVEV (reference sequence). The CDR3 is 16 amino acids. J lost 4 bases, V lost 5 bases, and 7 bases had no gene match. The CDR3 loop reads CASSPGQGSGANVLTF. Written as DNA, the CDR3 is TGTGCCAGCAGTCCTGGACAGGGTTCGGGGGCCAACGTCCTGACTTTC.

The chain carries TRBV7-8 and TRBJ1-2; D is possibly TRBD1 (6 bases). This CDR3 region has 12 residues. Trimming left V 6 bases short and J 8 bases short, with 13 bases between. The germline V gene has CDR1 SGHVS and CDR2 FQNEAQ. The CDR3 here is CASRKPGGGYTF. The CDR3 nucleotides read TGTGCCAGCAGAAAACCTGGGGGCGGCTACACCTTC.

The chain is built from TRBV18 and TRBJ1-5; 8 bases agree with TRBD1. Per the germline V gene, CDR1 is KGHSH and CDR2 is LQKENI. V was pared by 6 bases and J by 7 bases, with 11 bases of the junction left unmatched. This CDR3 comprises 15 residues. Here the CDR3 DNA reads TGTGCCAGCTCCCCGGAAAGGACAGGGCGCCAGCCCCAGCATTTT. Its translation: CASSPERTGRQPQHF. Full variable domain (rest looked up from reference TRBV18 and TRBJ1-5): NAGVMQNPRHLVRRRGQEARLRCSPMKGHSHVYWYRQLPEEGLKFMVYLQKENIIDESGMPKERFSAEFPKEGPSILRIQQVVRGDSAAYFCASSPERTGRQPQHFGDGTRLSIL.

The rearrangement links TRBV4-2 to TRBJ1-1; D uncertain. The V gene's germline CDR1 is LGHNA and CDR2 YNFKEQ. Trimming removed 0 bases at V and 1 base at J, with 9 bases between. This CDR3 contains 15 residues. Written as DNA, the CDR3 is TGTGCCAGCAGCCAAGAAGCAACGGGGAACACTGAAGCTTTCTTT. Protein: CASSQEATGNTEAFF.

The chain uses TRBV7-2 and TRBJ2-3; TRBD2 matches 12 bases. CDR3 length: 15 residues. Trimming cost V 5 bases and J 5 bases; bases outside gene matches: 5. CDR1 is SGHTA, CDR2 FQGNSA, per germline. The CDR3 nucleotides are TGTGCCAGCAGCGCTAGCGGGGGGGCCTTAGATACGCAGTATTTT. Amino acids: CASSASGGALDTQYF. Combining the CDR3 with reference TRBV7-2 and TRBJ2-3 gives the whole variable domain GAGVSQSPSNKVTEKGKDVELRCDPISGHTALYWYRQSLGQGLEFLIYFQGNSAPDKSGLPSDRFSAERTGGSVSTLTIQRTQQEDSAVYLCASSASGGALDTQYFGPGTRLTVL.

CDR3 in DNA: TGTGCCTTAAGACTAGCGGGGTCCCACGAGCAGTACTTC. It encodes CALRLAGSHEQYF. This sequence joins TRBV30 and TRBJ2-7; TRBD2 matches 11 bases. V lost 7 bases and J lost 5; bases outside the gene matches: 7. CDR1 GTSNPN and CDR2 SVGIG come from the germline V gene (reference sequence). The CDR3 loop spans 13 amino acids.

CDR3 coding DNA: TGTGCCAGCAGTTACTCGGGACAGGCCAGCTACGAGCAGTACTTC. Its protein product is CASSYSGQASYEQYF. The genes are TRBV6-5 and TRBJ2-7; 8 bases agree with TRBD1. The CDR3 is 15 amino acids. The V gene end was trimmed by 0 bases and the J gene end by 3 bases; junction bases not matched to a gene: 4. Germline assignment: CDR1 MNHEY and CDR2 SVGAGI.

The rearrangement links TRBV12-3 or TRBV12-4 to TRBJ1-1, with D possibly TRBD1 on 5 matching bases. With 6 bases removed from V and 1 base from J, the gap between germline ends came to 9 bases. This CDR3 comprises 13 residues. The CDR3 DNA follows: TGTGCCAGCAGACTTGACAGGAACACTGAAGCTTTCTTT. This encodes CASRLDRNTEAFF.

The V gene is TRBV5-8, the J gene TRBJ2-1; TRBD2 aligns across 10 bases. This CDR3 spans 15 amino acids. Germline V lookup: CDR1 SGHTS, CDR2 YDEGEE. V lost 4 bases, J lost 10 bases, and 11 bases stayed unmatched. Here the CDR3 DNA reads TGTGCCAGCAGCCTCGGTCGTCTAGCGGGGGTAGAGCAGTTCTTC. Translation: CASSLGRLAGVEQFF.

This clone was found once. The chain uses TRBV12-2 and TRBJ1-5; whether TRBD1, the table's D call, matches the DNA was not checked. TRBV12-2 is assigned pseudogene status. This CDR3 is 18 amino acids long. DNA of the CDR3: TGTGCAAGTCGCTTCCAGACAGGGAAATGCTATAGCAATCAGCCCCAGCATTTT. It encodes CASRFQTGKCYSNQPQHF.

The gene calls are TRBV2 and TRBJ1-4, with 10 bases identical to TRBD1. After removal of 7 bases from V and 3 bases from J, the junction contained 11 bases not matched to a gene. This CDR3 contains 17 residues. Germline V gives CDR1 SNHLY, CDR2 FYNNEI. CDR3 coding DNA: TGTGCCAGCACGGCGGGGGACAGGGGTGTGCCTAATGAAAAACTGTTTTTT. Translated, it gives CASTAGDRGVPNEKLFF.

The CDR3 DNA sequence: TGCAGCGTTGAGGTGGATCAGCCCCAGCATTTT. Its translation: CSVEVDQPQHF. V usage is TRBV29-1 and J usage is TRBJ1-5; D unclear. V shed 3 bases and J shed 5 bases, with 5 bases lying between them. The germline CDR1 and CDR2 sequences are SQVTM and ANQGSEA. The CDR3 consists of 11 residues.

The gene calls are TRBV11-2 and TRBJ1-3, with D possibly being TRBD1 (5 bases). The CDR3 has 15 residues. In germline, CDR1 is SGHAT, CDR2 FQNNGV. V lost 6 bases and J 0 bases, leaving 12 bases between the germline ends. The CDR3 DNA follows: TGTGCCAGCAGGGGGGGACGGAACTCTGGAAACACCATATATTTT. Translated, it gives CASRGGRNSGNTIYF.

This clone came up once. The V and J genes are TRBV12-3 or TRBV12-4 and TRBJ2-4, with D tentatively TRBD2 (5 bases). The CDR3 has 13 amino acids. Trimming took 8 bases from V and 10 from J, leaving 18 bases between them. In DNA, the CDR3 is TGTGCCAGCTTCCATCCCGGGGTGAGGATTCAGTACTTC. Protein sequence: CASFHPGVRIQYF.

The chain links TRBV11-2 to TRBJ2-7; 8 positions match TRBD1. The V gene end was trimmed by 4 bases and the J gene end by 4 bases; junction bases not matched to a gene: 9. This CDR3 spans 15 amino acids. Germline loops: CDR1 SGHAT, CDR2 FQNNGV. Here the CDR3 reads CASSSYRGQAYEQYF. The CDR3 bases are TGTGCCAGCAGCTCCTACCGGGGACAGGCATACGAGCAGTACTTC.

The chain employs TRBV4-3 and TRBJ2-1; weak D call: TRBD2 (5 bases). Looked up from germline, CDR1 is LGHNA and CDR2 is YSLEER. The germline V and J ends were trimmed by 2 bases and 0 bases, with 8 bases remaining between them. CDR3 length equals 15 residues. CDR3 in DNA: TGCGCCAGCAGCCAAATAGCGAGCTCCTACAATGAGCAGTTCTTC. This gives the protein CASSQIASSYNEQFF.

The chain employs TRBV3-1 (or the pseudogene TRBV3-2) and TRBJ2-1, with D unclear. This CDR3 contains 12 residues. V gave up 3 bases and J gave up 7 bases, with 7 bases separating them. CDR1 is LGHDT, CDR2 YNNKEL, per germline (reference sequence). The CDR3 DNA reads TGTGCCAGCAGCCAGGCCGGGAATGAGCAGTTCTTC. This translates into CASSQAGNEQFF.

The gene calls are TRBV2 and TRBJ1-2; a possible D gene is TRBD1 (6 bases). From germline, CDR1 is SNHLY and CDR2 FYNNEI. The CDR3 sequence is 12 residues long. Trimming shortened V by 7 bases and J by 5 bases, and 11 bases separated the two germline ends. CDR3 residues: CASMDRRYGYTF. In DNA form, the CDR3 reads TGTGCCAGCATGGACAGACGGTATGGCTACACCTTC.

The chain is built from TRBV12-3 or TRBV12-4 and TRBJ1-1, with no clear D. The V and J ends lost 3 bases and 8 bases respectively, with 10 bases between them. CDR3 length: 12 residues. The CDR3, as DNA: TGTGCCAGCAGTTTTTTAGGGAAAGAAGCTTTCTTT. Translating gives CASSFLGKEAFF.

The J gene is TRBJ1-2, the V gene TRBV10-3, with 8 bases aligning to TRBD1. The germline V gene has CDR1 ENHRY and CDR2 SYGVKD. There are 13 residues in the CDR3. The V segment lost 7 bases and the J segment 5 bases; nucleotides outside the gene matches: 6. The CDR3 is CAITGTGLYGYTF. The CDR3 DNA is TGTGCCATCACCGGGACAGGTCTTTATGGCTACACCTTC.

This clone showed up just a few times. The V gene is TRBV20-1, the J gene TRBJ2-7; TRBD1 agrees at 9 bases. V lost 3 bases and J lost 7; bases outside the gene matches: 16. This CDR3 spans 16 amino acids. Looked up from germline, CDR1 is DFQATT and CDR2 is SNEGSKA (reference sequence). The CDR3 coding sequence is TGCAGTGCTAGTGAGCCTCCGGGACAGGGCGGATGGGAGCAGTACTTC. This sequence encodes CSASEPPGQGGWEQYF.

DNA for the CDR3: TGTGCCAGCAGGGGGGACAGTCAGCCCCAGCATTTT. Amino acids: CASRGDSQPQHF. V is TRBV6-5 and J is TRBJ1-5, with 7 bases aligning to TRBD1. The V gene end was trimmed by 6 bases and the J gene end by 6 bases; junction bases not matched to a gene: 2. From germline, CDR1 is MNHEY and CDR2 SVGAGI. The CDR3 covers 12 residues.

The chain combines TRBV25-1 with TRBJ1-2; D not certain. Germline V gene sequence: CDR1 MGHDK, CDR2 SYGVNS. The CDR3 sequence is 14 residues long. Trimming took off 0 bases at V and 8 bases at J, with 13 bases between the two ends. Here the CDR3 reads CASSEYWVPSGYTF. The CDR3 DNA follows: TGTGCCAGCAGTGAATATTGGGTGCCGAGCGGCTACACCTTC.

V usage is TRBV3-1 (or the pseudogene TRBV3-2) and J usage is TRBJ1-1, with TRBD1 identical over 12 bases. V shed 1 base, J shed 5 bases, and the junction held 5 bases outside the gene matches. Germline CDR1 LGHDT, CDR2 YNNKEL (reference sequence). The CDR3 covers 16 residues. Here the CDR3 reads CASSQGGTGGFTEAFF. The CDR3 DNA reads as TGTGCCAGCAGCCAAGGTGGGACAGGGGGCTTTACTGAAGCTTTCTTT.

The chain combines TRBV30 with TRBJ2-3; 10 bases map to TRBD1. CDR3 length: 13 residues. The V segment lost 8 bases and the J segment 6 bases; nucleotides outside the gene matches: 8. Per germline, CDR1 GTSNPN and CDR2 SVGIG (reference sequence). The CDR3 reads CAEDRGKGDTQYF. The CDR3 nucleotides read TGTGCCGAGGACAGGGGGAAGGGGGATACGCAGTATTTT. Supplemented by reference TRBV30 and TRBJ2-3, the full variable domain reads SQTIHQWPATLVQPVGSPLSLECTVEGTSNPNLYWYRQAAGRGLQLLFYSVGIGQISSEVPQNLSASRPQDRQFILSSKKLLLSDSGFYLCAEDRGKGDTQYFGPGTRLTVL.

This clone was seen a single time. This rearrangement joins TRBV19 to TRBJ2-3, with D perhaps TRBD2 (5 bases). The germline CDR1 and CDR2 sequences are LNHDA and SQIVND (reference sequence). The CDR3 contains 13 residues. With 6 bases removed from V and 3 bases from J, the gap between germline ends came to 10 bases. CDR3 in amino acids: CASSGELTDTQYF. CDR3 DNA sequence: TGTGCCAGTAGCGGGGAACTGACAGATACGCAGTATTTT.